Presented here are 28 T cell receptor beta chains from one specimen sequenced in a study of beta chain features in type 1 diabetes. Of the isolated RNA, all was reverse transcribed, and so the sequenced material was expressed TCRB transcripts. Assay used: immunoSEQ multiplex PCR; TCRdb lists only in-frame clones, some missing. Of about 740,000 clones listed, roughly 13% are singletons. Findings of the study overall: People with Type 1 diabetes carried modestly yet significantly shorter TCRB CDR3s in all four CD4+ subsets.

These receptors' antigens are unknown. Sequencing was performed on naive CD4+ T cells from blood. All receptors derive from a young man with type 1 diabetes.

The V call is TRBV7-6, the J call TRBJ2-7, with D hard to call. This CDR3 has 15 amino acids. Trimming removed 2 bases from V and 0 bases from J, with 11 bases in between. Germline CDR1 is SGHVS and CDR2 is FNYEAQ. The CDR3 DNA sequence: TGTGCCAGCAGCTTATCGGGCGAAAGCTCCTACGAGCAGTACTTC. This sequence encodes CASSLSGESSYEQYF.

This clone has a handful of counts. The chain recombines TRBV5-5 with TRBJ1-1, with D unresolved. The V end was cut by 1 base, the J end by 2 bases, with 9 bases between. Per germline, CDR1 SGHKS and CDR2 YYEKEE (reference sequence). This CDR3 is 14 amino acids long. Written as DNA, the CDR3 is TGTGCCAGCAGCTTGTGGCAGGAAAACACTGAAGCTTTCTTT. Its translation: CASSLWQENTEAFF.

CDR3 in DNA: TGTGCCAGCAGTGACCCGACAGGGGGCGATCGAGCTTTCTTT. Protein: CASSDPTGGDRAFF. The V call is TRBV2, the J call TRBJ1-1; TRBD1 agrees at 10 bases. This CDR3 spans 14 amino acids. Per germline, CDR1 SNHLY and CDR2 FYNNEI. V lost 3 bases to trimming and J lost 10 bases; unmatched junction nucleotides: 8.

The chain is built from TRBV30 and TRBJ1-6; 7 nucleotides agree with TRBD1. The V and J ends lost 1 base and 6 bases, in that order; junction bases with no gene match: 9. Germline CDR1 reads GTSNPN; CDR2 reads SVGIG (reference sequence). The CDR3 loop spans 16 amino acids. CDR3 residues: CAWSATGRGSNSPLHF. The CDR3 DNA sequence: TGTGCCTGGAGTGCGACAGGGAGAGGATCTAATTCACCCCTCCACTTT. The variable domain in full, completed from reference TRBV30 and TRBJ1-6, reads SQTIHQWPATLVQPVGSPLSLECTVEGTSNPNLYWYRQAAGRGLQLLFYSVGIGQISSEVPQNLSASRPQDRQFILSSKKLLLSDSGFYLCAWSATGRGSNSPLHFGNGTRLTVT.

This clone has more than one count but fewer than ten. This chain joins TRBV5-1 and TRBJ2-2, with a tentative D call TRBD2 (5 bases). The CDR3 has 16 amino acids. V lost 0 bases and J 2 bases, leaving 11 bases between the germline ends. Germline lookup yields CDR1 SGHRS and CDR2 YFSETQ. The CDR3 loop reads CASSLGGNINTGELFF. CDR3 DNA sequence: TGCGCCAGCAGCTTGGGAGGGAACATTAACACCGGGGAGCTGTTTTTT.

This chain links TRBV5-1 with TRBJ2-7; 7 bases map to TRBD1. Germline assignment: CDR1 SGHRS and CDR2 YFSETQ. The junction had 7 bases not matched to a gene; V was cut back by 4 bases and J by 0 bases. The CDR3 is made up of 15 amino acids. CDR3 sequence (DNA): TGCGCCAGCAGCCCCACCCGGGACAGCTCCTACGAGCAGTACTTC. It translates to CASSPTRDSSYEQYF.

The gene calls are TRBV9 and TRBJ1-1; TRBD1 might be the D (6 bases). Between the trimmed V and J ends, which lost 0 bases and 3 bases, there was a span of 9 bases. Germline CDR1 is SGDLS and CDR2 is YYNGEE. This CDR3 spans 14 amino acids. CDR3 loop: CASSVGTAYTEAFF. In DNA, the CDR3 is TGTGCCAGCAGCGTAGGGACAGCTTACACTGAAGCTTTCTTT.

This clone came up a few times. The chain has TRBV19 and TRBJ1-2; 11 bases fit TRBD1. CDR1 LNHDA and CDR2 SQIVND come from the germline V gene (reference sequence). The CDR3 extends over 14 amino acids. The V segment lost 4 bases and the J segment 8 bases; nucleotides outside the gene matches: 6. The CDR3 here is CASSTGQGEGGYTF. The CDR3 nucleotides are TGTGCCAGTAGTACGGGACAGGGGGAAGGCGGCTACACCTTC.

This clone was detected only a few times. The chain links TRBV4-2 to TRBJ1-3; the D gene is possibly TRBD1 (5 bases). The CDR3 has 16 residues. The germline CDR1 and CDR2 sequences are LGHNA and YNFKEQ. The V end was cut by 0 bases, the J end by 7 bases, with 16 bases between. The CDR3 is CASSQEVQDIRNTIYF. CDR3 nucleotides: TGTGCCAGCAGCCAAGAAGTTCAGGACATTCGGAACACCATATATTTT.

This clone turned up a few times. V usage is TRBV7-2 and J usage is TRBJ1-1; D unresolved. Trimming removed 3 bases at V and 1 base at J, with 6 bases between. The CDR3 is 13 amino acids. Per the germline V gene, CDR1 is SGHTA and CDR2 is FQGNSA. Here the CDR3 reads CASSFSRNTEAFF. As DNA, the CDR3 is TGTGCCAGCAGCTTTAGTAGGAACACTGAAGCTTTCTTT. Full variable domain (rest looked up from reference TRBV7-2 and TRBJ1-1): GAGVSQSPSNKVTEKGKDVELRCDPISGHTALYWYRQSLGQGLEFLIYFQGNSAPDKSGLPSDRFSAERTGGSVSTLTIQRTQQEDSAVYLCASSFSRNTEAFFGQGTRLTVV.

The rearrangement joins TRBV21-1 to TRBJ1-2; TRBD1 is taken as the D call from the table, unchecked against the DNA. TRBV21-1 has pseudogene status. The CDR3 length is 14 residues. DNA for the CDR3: TGTGCCAGCAGCAAATTCGGCAGGGACTATGGCTACACCTTC. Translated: CASSKFGRDYGYTF.

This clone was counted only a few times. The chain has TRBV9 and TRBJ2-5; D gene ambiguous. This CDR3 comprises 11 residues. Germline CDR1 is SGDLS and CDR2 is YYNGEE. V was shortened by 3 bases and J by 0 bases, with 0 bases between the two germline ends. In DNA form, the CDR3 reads TGTGCCAGCAGCGACCAAGAGACCCAGTACTTC. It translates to CASSDQETQYF.

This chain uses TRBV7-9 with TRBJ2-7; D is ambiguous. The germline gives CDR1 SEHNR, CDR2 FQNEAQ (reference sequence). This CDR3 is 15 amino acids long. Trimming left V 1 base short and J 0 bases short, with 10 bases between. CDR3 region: CASSLEPAFSYEQYF. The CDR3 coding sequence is TGTGCCAGCAGCTTAGAGCCAGCGTTCTCCTACGAGCAGTACTTC.

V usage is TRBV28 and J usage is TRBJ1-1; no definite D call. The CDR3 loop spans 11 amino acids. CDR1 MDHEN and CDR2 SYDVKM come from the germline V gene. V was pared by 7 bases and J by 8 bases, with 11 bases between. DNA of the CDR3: TGTGCCAGCAAGGAAAATACCGAAGCTTTCTTT. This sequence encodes CASKENTEAFF.

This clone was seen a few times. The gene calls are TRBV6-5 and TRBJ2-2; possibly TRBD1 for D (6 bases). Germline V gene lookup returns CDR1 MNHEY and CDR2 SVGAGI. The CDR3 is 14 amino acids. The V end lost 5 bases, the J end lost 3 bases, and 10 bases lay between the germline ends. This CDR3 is CASSDRPDTGELFF. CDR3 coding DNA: TGTGCCAGCAGTGACAGGCCGGACACCGGGGAGCTGTTTTTT.

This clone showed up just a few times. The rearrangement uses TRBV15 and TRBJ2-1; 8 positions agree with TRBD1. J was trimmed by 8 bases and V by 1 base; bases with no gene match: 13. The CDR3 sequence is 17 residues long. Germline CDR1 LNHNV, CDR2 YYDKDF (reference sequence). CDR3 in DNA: TGTGCCACCAGCAGAGTCGTGGCAGGACAGGGCAAGGATGAGCAGTTCTTC. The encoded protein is CATSRVVAGQGKDEQFF.

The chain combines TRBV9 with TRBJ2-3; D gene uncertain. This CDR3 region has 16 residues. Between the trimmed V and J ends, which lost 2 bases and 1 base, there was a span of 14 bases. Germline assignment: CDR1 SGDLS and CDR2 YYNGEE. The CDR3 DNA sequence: TGTGCCAGCAGCGTGGGGTTTATGGTGGGCACAGATACGCAGTATTTT. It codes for CASSVGFMVGTDTQYF.

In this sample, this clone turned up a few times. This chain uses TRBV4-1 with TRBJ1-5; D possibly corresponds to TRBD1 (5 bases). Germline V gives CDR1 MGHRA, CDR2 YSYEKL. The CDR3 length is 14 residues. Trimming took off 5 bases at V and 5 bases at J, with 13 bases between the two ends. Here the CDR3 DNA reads TGCGCCAGCAGCTACGGACAACGTGATCAGCCCCAGCATTTT. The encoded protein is CASSYGQRDQPQHF.

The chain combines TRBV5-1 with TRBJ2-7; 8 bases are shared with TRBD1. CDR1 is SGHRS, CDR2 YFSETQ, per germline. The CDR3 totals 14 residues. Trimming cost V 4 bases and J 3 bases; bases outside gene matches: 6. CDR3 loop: CASSLGQENYEQYF. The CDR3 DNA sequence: TGCGCCAGCAGCCTGGGACAGGAGAACTACGAGCAGTACTTC.

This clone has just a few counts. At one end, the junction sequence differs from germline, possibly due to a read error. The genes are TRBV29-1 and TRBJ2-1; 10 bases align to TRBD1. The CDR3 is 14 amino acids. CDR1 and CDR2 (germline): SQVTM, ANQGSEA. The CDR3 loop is CSFDPGQGIDEQFF. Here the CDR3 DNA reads TGCAGCTTTGACCCGGGACAGGGGATCGATGAGCAGTTCTTC.

Here the CDR3 DNA reads TGTGCCAGCAGCGCTCCTCCGGGACGGGCAAAAGAGACCCAGTACTTC. Translation: CASSAPPGRAKETQYF. The chain carries TRBV7-9 and TRBJ2-5; either TRBD1 or TRBD2 may supply D (5 bases each). From germline, CDR1 is SEHNR and CDR2 FQNEAQ (reference sequence). The CDR3 totals 16 residues. V was cut by 5 bases and J by 3 bases, with 19 bases left in between.

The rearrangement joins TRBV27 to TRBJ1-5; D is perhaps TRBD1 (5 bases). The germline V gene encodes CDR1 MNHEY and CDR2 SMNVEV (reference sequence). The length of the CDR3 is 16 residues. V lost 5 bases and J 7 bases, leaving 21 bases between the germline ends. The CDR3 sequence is CASSATPGSAGQPQHF. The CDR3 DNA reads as TGTGCCAGCAGTGCCACTCCAGGGAGCGCGGGCCAGCCCCAGCATTTT.

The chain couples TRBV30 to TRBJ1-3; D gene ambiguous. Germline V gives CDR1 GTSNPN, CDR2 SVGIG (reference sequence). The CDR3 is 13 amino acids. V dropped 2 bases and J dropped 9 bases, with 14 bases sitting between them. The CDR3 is CAWSPTSGPTIYF. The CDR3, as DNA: TGTGCCTGGAGTCCTACCTCTGGGCCCACCATATATTTT.

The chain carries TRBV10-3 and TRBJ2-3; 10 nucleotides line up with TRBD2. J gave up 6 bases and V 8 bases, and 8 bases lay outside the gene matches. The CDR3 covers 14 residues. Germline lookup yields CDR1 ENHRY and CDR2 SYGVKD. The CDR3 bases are TGTGCCATCGGCGCACTAGCGGGATCTGATACGCAGTATTTT. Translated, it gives CAIGALAGSDTQYF.

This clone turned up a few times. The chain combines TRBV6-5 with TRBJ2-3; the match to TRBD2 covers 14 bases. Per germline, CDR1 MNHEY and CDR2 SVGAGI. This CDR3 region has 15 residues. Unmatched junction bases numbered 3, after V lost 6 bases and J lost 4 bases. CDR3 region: CASRRGLAGADTQYF. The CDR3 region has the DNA TGTGCCAGCAGACGGGGACTAGCGGGGGCAGATACGCAGTATTTT.

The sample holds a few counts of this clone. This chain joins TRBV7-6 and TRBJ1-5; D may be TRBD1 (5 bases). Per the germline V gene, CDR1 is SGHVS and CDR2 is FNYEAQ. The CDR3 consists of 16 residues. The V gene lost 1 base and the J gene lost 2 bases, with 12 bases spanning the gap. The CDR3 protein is CASSLEAGLGNQPQHF. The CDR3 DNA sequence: TGTGCCAGCAGCTTAGAGGCAGGGTTAGGCAATCAGCCCCAGCATTTT.

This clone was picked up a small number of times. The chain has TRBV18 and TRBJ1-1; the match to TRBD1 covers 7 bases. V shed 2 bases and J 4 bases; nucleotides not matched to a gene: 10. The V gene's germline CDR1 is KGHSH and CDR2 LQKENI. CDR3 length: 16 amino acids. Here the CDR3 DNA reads TGTGCCAGCTCACCAAGGGACAGCTCGGGAGGCACTGAAGCTTTCTTT. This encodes CASSPRDSSGGTEAFF. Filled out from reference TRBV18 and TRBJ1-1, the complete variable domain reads NAGVMQNPRHLVRRRGQEARLRCSPMKGHSHVYWYRQLPEEGLKFMVYLQKENIIDESGMPKERFSAEFPKEGPSILRIQQVVRGDSAAYFCASSPRDSSGGTEAFFGQGTRLTVV.

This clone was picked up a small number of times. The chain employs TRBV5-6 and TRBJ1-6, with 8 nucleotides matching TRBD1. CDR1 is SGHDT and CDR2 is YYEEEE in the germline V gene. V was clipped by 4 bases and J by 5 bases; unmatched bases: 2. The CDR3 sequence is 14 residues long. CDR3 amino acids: CASSVQGDNSPLHF. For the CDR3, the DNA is TGTGCCAGCAGCGTACAGGGGGATAATTCACCCCTCCACTTT.